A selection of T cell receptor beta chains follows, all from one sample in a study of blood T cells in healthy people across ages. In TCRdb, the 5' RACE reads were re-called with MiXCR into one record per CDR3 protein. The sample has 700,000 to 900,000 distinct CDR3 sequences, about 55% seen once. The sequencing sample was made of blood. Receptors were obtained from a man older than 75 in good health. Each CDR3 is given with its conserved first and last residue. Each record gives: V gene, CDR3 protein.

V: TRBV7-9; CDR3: CASSPSTGWGTDTQYF
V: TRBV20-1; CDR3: CSARELAGRHNEQFF
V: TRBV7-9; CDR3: CASSRQGLSGANVLTF
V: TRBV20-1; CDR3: CSAGGGYSYNSPLHF
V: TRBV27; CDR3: CASRSKAGFGTQYF
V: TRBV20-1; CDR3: CSAYSGTSYEQYF
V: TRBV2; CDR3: CASKNGRYAYF
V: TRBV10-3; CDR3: CAIKGPAGEQYF
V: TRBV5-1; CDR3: CASSVLTGLDEQFF
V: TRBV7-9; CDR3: CASSPDRTSTDTQYF